This T cell receptor beta chain was captured in a study of blood T cell repertoires in COVID-19. Using immunoSEQ multiplex PCR, the repertoire was profiled, and TCRdb retains in-frame clones only, with some absent. The sample comprises roughly 110,000 clones, roughly 80% of which are singletons, and more than 13% rests with the top ten. V lost 2 bases, J lost 7 bases, and 14 bases stayed unmatched. The CDR3 is 18 residues long. Germline values: CDR1 SEHNR, CDR2 FQNEAQ (reference sequence). The specimen sequenced was peripheral blood. The chain has TRBV7-9 and TRBJ2-2; 9 bases align to TRBD1. The TCR originated in a woman aged 55-69 years with acute or convalescent COVID-19. The CDR3 region has the DNA TGTGCCAGCAGCTTACAATTGATGGGGACAGGGTTCGACGGGGAGCTGTTTTTT. This encodes CASSLQLMGTGFDGELFF. The full variable domain, in which reference TRBV7-9 and TRBJ2-2 provide the parts outside the CDR3, is DTGVSQNPRHKITKRGQNVTFRCDPISEHNRLYWYRQTLGQGPEFLTYFQNEAQLEKSRLLSDRFSAERPKGSFSTLEIQRTEQGDSAMYLCASSLQLMGTGFDGELFFGEGSRLTVL.